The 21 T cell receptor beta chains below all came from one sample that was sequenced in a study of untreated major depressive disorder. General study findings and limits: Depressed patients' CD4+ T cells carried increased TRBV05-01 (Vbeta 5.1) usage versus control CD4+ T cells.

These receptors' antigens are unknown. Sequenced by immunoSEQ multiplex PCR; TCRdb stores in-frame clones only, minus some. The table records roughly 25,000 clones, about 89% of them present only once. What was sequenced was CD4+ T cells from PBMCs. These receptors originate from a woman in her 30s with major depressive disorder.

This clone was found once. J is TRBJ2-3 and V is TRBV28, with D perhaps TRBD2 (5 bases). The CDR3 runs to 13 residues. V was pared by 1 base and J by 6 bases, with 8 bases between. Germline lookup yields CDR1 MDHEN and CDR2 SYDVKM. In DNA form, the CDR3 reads TGTGCCAGCAGTTTATATAGAGGGGATACGCAGTATTTT. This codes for CASSLYRGDTQYF.

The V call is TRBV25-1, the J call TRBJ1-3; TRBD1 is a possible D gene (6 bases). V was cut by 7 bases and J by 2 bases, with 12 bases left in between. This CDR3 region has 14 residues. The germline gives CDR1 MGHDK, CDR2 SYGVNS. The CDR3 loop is CASINRAAGNTIYF. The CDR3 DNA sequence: TGTGCCAGCATTAACAGGGCAGCTGGAAACACCATATATTTT. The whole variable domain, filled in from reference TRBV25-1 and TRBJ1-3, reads EADIYQTPRYLVIGTGKKITLECSQTMGHDKMYWYQQDPGMELHLIHYSYGVNSTEKGDLSSESTVSRIRTEHFPLTLESARPSHTSQYLCASINRAAGNTIYFGEGSWLTVV.

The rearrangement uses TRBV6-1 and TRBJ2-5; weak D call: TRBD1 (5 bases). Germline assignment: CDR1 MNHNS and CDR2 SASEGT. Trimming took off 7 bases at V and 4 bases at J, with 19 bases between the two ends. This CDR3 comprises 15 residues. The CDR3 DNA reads TGTGCCAGCAATAATTTTCTCAGGGATCGAGAGACCCAGTACTTC. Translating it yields CASNNFLRDRETQYF.

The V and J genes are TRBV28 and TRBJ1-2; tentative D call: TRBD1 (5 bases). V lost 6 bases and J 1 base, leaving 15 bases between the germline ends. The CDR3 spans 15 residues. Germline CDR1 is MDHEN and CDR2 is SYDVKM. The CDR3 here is CASSRPGTVNYGYTF. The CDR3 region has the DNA TGTGCCAGCAGCCGCCCCGGGACGGTTAACTATGGCTACACCTTC.

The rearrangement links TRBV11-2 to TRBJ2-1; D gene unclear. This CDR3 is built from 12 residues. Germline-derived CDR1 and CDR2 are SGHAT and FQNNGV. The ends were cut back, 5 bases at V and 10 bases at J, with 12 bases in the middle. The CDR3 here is CASSPGPGEQFF. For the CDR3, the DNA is TGTGCCAGCAGCCCCGGGCCTGGAGAGCAGTTCTTC.

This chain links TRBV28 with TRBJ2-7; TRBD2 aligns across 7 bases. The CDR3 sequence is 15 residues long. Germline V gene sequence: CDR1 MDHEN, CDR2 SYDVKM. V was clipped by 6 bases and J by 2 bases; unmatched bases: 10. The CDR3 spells CASRTGGGPTYEQYF. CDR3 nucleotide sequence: TGTGCCAGCAGAACTGGGGGGGGACCTACCTACGAGCAGTACTTC.

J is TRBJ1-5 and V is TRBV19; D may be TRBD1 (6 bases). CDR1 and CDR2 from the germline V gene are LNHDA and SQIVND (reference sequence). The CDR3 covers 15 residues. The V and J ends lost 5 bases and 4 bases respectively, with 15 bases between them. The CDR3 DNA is TGTGCCAGTAGTGGGGGCAGGGGCCGGAATCAGCCCCAGCATTTT. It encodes CASSGGRGRNQPQHF.

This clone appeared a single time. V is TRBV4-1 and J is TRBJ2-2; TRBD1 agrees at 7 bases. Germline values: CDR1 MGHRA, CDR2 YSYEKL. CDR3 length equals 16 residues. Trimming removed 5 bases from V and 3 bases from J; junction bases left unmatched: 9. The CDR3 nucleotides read TGCGCCAGCAGCACCAACAGGGGCGCGGACACCGGGGAGCTGTTTTTT. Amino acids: CASSTNRGADTGELFF.

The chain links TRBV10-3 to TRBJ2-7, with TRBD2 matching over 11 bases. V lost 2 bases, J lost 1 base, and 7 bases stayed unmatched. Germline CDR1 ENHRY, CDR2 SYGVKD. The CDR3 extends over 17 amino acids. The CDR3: CAISETLAGDNSYEQYF. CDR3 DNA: TGTGCCATCAGTGAGACACTAGCGGGAGATAATTCCTACGAGCAGTACTTC.

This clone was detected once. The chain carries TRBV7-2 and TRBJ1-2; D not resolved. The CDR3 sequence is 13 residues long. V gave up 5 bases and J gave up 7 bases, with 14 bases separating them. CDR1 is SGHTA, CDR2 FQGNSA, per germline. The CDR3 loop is CASSVALVGGYTF. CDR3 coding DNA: TGTGCCAGCAGCGTGGCCCTGGTTGGTGGCTACACCTTC.

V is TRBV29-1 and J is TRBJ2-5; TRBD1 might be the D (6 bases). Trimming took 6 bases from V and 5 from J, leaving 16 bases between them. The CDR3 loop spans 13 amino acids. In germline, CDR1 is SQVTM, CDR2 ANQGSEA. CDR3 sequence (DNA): TGCAGCGTAGAGGGACACACCTGGGAGACCCAGTACTTC. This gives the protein CSVEGHTWETQYF.

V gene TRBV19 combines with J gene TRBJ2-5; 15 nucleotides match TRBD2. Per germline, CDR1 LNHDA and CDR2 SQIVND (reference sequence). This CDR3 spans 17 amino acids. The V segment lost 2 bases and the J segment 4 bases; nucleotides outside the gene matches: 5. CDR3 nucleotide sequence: TGTGCCAGTAGTATAAGGACTAGCGGGAGGGCTTTAGAGACCCAGTACTTC. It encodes CASSIRTSGRALETQYF.

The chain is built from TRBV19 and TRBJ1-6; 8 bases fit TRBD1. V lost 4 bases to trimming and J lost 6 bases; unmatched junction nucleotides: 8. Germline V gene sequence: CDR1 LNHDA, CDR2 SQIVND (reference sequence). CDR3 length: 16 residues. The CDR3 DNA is TGTGCCAGTAGTAATAGCAGGGGGCAGGGTAATTCACCCCTCCACTTT. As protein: CASSNSRGQGNSPLHF.

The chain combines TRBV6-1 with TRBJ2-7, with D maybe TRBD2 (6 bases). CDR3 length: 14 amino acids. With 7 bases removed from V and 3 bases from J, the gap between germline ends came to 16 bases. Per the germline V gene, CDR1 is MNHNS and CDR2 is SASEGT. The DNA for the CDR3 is TGTGCCAGCACCCCCCTCCAGGGAGGCTACGAGCAGTACTTC. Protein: CASTPLQGGYEQYF.

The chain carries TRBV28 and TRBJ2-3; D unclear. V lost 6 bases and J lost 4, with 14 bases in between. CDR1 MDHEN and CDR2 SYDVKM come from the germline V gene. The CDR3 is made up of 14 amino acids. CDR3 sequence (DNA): TGTGCCAGCAGCAACCCTGGGATGGCAGATACGCAGTATTTT. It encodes CASSNPGMADTQYF.

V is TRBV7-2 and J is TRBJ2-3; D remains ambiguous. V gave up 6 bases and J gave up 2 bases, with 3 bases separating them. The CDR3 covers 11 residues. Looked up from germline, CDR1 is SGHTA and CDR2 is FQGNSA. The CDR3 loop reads CASRNTDTQYF. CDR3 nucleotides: TGTGCCAGCAGGAACACAGATACGCAGTATTTT.

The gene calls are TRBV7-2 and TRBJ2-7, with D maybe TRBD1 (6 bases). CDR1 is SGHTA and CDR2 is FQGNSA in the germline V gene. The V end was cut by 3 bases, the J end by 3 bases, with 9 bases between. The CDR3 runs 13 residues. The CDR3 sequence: CASSFTGNYEQYF. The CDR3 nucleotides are TGTGCCAGCAGCTTTACAGGGAACTACGAGCAGTACTTC.

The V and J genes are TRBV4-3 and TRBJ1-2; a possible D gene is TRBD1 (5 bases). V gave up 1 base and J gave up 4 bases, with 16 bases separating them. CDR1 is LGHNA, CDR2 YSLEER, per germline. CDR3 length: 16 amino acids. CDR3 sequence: CASSQGLGEASYGYTF. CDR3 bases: TGCGCCAGCAGCCAAGGATTAGGGGAAGCGAGCTATGGCTACACCTTC.

CDR3 bases: TGTGCCACCAGCGCCGGGGGAACTAATGAAAAACTGTTTTTT. It specifies CATSAGGTNEKLFF. The chain couples TRBV15 to TRBJ1-4; D possibly corresponds to TRBD1 (5 bases). V was pared by 5 bases and J by 1 base, with 8 bases between. This CDR3 contains 14 residues. Looked up from germline, CDR1 is LNHNV and CDR2 is YYDKDF (reference sequence). Based on the CDR3 plus reference TRBV15 and TRBJ1-4, the full variable domain is DAMVIQNPRYQVTQFGKPVTLSCSQTLNHNVMYWYQQKSSQAPKLLFHYYDKDFNNEADTPDNFQSRRPNTSFCFLDIRSPGLGDTAMYLCATSAGGTNEKLFFGSGTQLSVL.

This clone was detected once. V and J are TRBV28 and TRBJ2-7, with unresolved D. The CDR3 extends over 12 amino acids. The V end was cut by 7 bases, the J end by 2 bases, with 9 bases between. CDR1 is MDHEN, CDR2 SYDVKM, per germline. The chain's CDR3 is CASTTAPYEQYF. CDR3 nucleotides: TGTGCCAGCACCACAGCTCCCTACGAGCAGTACTTC.

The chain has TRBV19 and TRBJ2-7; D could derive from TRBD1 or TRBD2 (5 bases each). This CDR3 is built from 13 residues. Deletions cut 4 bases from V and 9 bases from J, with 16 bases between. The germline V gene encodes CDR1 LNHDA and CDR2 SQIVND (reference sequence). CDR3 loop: CASSTIKQGAQYF. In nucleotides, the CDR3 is TGTGCCAGTAGTACAATCAAGCAGGGAGCGCAGTACTTC.